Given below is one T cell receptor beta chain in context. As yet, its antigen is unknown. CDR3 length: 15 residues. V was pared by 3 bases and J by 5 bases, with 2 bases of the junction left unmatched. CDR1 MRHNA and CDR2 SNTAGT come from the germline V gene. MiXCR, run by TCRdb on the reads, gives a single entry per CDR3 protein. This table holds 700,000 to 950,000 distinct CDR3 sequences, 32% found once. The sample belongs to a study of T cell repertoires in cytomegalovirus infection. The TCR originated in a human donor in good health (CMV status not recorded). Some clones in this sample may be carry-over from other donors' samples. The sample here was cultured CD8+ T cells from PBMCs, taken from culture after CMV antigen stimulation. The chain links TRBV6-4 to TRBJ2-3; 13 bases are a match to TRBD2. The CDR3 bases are TGTGCCAGCAGTGAAAGGACTAGCGGGGGAGATACGCAGTATTTT. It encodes CASSERTSGGDTQYF.